The 25 T cell receptor beta chains below come from one sample, sequenced in a study of CD8+ T cells in alopecia areata. Extraction of RNA preceded its reverse transcription into cDNA, which served as the sequencing template. Using immunoSEQ multiplex PCR, the repertoire was profiled, and TCRdb retains in-frame clones only, with some absent. The table records 93,000 or so clones, roughly 50% of them present only once. The specimen was CD4+ T cells sorted from blood. Every receptor here comes from a human donor in good health.

Comment on this clone: Other nucleotide sequences in the sample specify the same CDR3. The chain couples TRBV7-2 to TRBJ2-5; 10 positions match TRBD2. The junction had 3 bases not matched to a gene; V was cut back by 4 bases and J by 1 base. This CDR3 has 15 amino acids. Germline V gene lookup returns CDR1 SGHTA and CDR2 FQGNSA. CDR3 sequence: CASSYQRGGQETQYF. In nucleotides, the CDR3 is TGTGCCAGCAGCTACCAGCGGGGGGGCCAAGAGACCCAGTACTTC. The full variable domain, in which reference TRBV7-2 and TRBJ2-5 provide the parts outside the CDR3, is GAGVSQSPSNKVTEKGKDVELRCDPISGHTALYWYRQSLGQGLEFLIYFQGNSAPDKSGLPSDRFSAERTGGSVSTLTIQRTQQEDSAVYLCASSYQRGGQETQYFGPGTRLLVL.

The chain has TRBV19 and TRBJ1-2; D ambiguous. Germline V CDR1 and CDR2: LNHDA, SQIVND (reference sequence). Trimming removed 8 bases from V and 3 bases from J, with 10 bases in between. The CDR3 length is 12 residues. CDR3 loop: CASYRQDYGYTF. Here the CDR3 DNA reads TGTGCCAGTTATCGACAAGACTATGGCTACACCTTC. The variable domain in full, completed from reference TRBV19 and TRBJ1-2, reads DGGITQSPKYLFRKEGQNVTLSCEQNLNHDAMYWYRQDPGQGLRLIYYSQIVNDFQKGDIAEGYSVSREKKESFPLTVTSAQKNPTAFYLCASYRQDYGYTFGSGTRLTVV.

This chain connects TRBV9 to TRBJ2-7; 7 positions agree with TRBD1. The germline V gene encodes CDR1 SGDLS and CDR2 YYNGEE. With V trimmed by 3 bases and J by 0 bases, 6 bases remained unmatched. CDR3 size: 15 residues. The CDR3 DNA is TGTGCCAGCAGCGCGTCAGGGGGTAACTCCTACGAGCAGTACTTC. This translates into CASSASGGNSYEQYF.

The chain carries TRBV7-6 and TRBJ2-6, with 9 nucleotides matching TRBD1. V trimming: 3 bases; J trimming: 0 bases; junction bases outside the gene matches: 6. The germline CDR1 and CDR2 sequences are SGHVS and FNYEAQ. This CDR3 has 18 residues. CDR3 region: CASSLGTGHPSGANVLTF. The CDR3, as DNA: TGTGCCAGCAGCTTGGGGACAGGGCACCCCTCTGGGGCCAACGTCCTGACTTTC. Using reference TRBV7-6 and TRBJ2-6 for the parts outside the CDR3, the full variable domain is GAGVSQSPRYKVTKRGQDVALRCDPISGHVSLYWYRQALGQGPEFLTYFNYEAQQDKSGLPNDRFSAERPEGSISTLTIQRTEQRDSAMYRCASSLGTGHPSGANVLTFGAGSRLTVL.

This chain uses TRBV15 with TRBJ1-2, with D uncertain. Germline CDR1 LNHNV, CDR2 YYDKDF (reference sequence). V was pared by 3 bases and J by 0 bases, with 14 bases between. This CDR3 contains 16 residues. The CDR3 DNA reads as TGTGCCACCAGCAGGGCATCACAGAGATCTAACTATGGCTACACCTTC. Translated: CATSRASQRSNYGYTF.

In this sample, this clone turned up once. This chain connects TRBV6-1 to TRBJ2-5, with 7 positions matching TRBD2. Germline CDR1 reads MNHNS; CDR2 reads SASEGT. The V segment lost 2 bases and the J segment 4 bases; nucleotides outside the gene matches: 7. This CDR3 comprises 15 residues. The CDR3 DNA is TGTGCCAGCAGTGAATCAAGTAGCGGGCGAGAGACCCAGTACTTC. It codes for CASSESSSGRETQYF.

The genes are TRBV7-2 and TRBJ1-1; no clear D gene. The CDR3 extends over 13 amino acids. The V gene lost 4 bases and the J gene lost 4 bases, with 10 bases spanning the gap. The germline gives CDR1 SGHTA, CDR2 FQGNSA. This chain's CDR3 is CASSSGRRTEAFF. The CDR3 bases are TGTGCCAGCAGCTCCGGACGGCGCACTGAAGCTTTCTTT.

The chain is built from TRBV2 and TRBJ1-5, with D possibly matching TRBD1 (5 bases). Germline V gene sequence: CDR1 SNHLY, CDR2 FYNNEI. CDR3 length equals 14 residues. V was trimmed by 8 bases and J by 0 bases, leaving 11 bases between them. This chain's CDR3 is CASAGRYSNQPQHF. CDR3 DNA: TGTGCCAGCGCAGGGCGCTATAGCAATCAGCCCCAGCATTTT.

The rearrangement joins TRBV10-3 to TRBJ1-6, with D possibly TRBD1 on 5 matching bases. The CDR3 covers 14 residues. Germline V lookup: CDR1 ENHRY, CDR2 SYGVKD. V lost 5 bases and J 6 bases, leaving 11 bases between the germline ends. CDR3 sequence reads: CAISRDSLNSPLHF. The CDR3 nucleotides are TGTGCCATCAGTAGGGACTCCCTTAATTCACCCCTCCACTTT.

The chain couples TRBV2 to TRBJ2-6, with D possibly called TRBD1 or TRBD2 (5 bases each). The V and J ends lost 4 bases and 0 bases respectively, with 10 bases between them. The CDR3 sequence is 16 residues long. Germline V gene sequence: CDR1 SNHLY, CDR2 FYNNEI. The CDR3 loop reads CASSAGRNSGANVLTF. CDR3 coding DNA: TGTGCCAGCAGTGCGGGACGTAACTCTGGGGCCAACGTCCTGACTTTC.

The chain is built from TRBV30 and TRBJ2-7; unclear D gene. The V gene lost 2 bases and the J gene lost 4 bases, with 6 bases spanning the gap. Germline V gives CDR1 GTSNPN, CDR2 SVGIG (reference sequence). The CDR3 extends over 11 amino acids. The CDR3 sequence is CAWSQGYEQYF. For the CDR3, the DNA is TGTGCCTGGAGTCAAGGGTACGAGCAGTACTTC. The full variable domain, rest sourced from reference TRBV30 and TRBJ2-7, is SQTIHQWPATLVQPVGSPLSLECTVEGTSNPNLYWYRQAAGRGLQLLFYSVGIGQISSEVPQNLSASRPQDRQFILSSKKLLLSDSGFYLCAWSQGYEQYFGPGTRLTVT.

The chain carries TRBV7-6 and TRBJ2-3; D unclear. The germline V gene has CDR1 SGHVS and CDR2 FNYEAQ. This CDR3 spans 15 amino acids. The ends were cut back, 5 bases at V and 1 base at J, with 13 bases in the middle. The CDR3 protein is CASSPDWTRTDTQYF. The DNA for the CDR3 is TGTGCCAGCAGCCCTGATTGGACGCGCACAGATACGCAGTATTTT. Full variable domain (rest looked up from reference TRBV7-6 and TRBJ2-3): GAGVSQSPRYKVTKRGQDVALRCDPISGHVSLYWYRQALGQGPEFLTYFNYEAQQDKSGLPNDRFSAERPEGSISTLTIQRTEQRDSAMYRCASSPDWTRTDTQYFGPGTRLTVL.

The rearrangement joins TRBV19 to TRBJ2-4; D remains unclear. Trimming stripped 6 bases from V and 6 bases from J, with 9 bases between. The length of the CDR3 is 12 residues. CDR1 and CDR2 from the germline V gene are LNHDA and SQIVND (reference sequence). CDR3 region: CASSPLGNIQYF. CDR3 in DNA: TGTGCCAGTAGCCCCCTGGGAAACATTCAGTACTTC.

This sequence joins TRBV4-2 and TRBJ2-7; unclear D gene. CDR3 length: 15 residues. V lost 0 bases, J lost 0 bases, and 9 bases lay in between. Per the germline V gene, CDR1 is LGHNA and CDR2 is YNFKEQ. The CDR3 region is CASSQDGQASYEQYF. The DNA of the CDR3 is TGTGCCAGCAGCCAAGACGGCCAGGCCTCCTACGAGCAGTACTTC.

The sample holds a few counts of this clone. V usage is TRBV25-1 and J usage is TRBJ1-2; a weak D match, TRBD1 (5 bases). The CDR3 spans 14 residues. Germline assignment: CDR1 MGHDK and CDR2 SYGVNS. Between the trimmed V and J ends, which lost 5 bases and 11 bases, there was a span of 21 bases. The chain's CDR3 is CASSFGTTDRGYTF. CDR3 in DNA: TGTGCCAGCAGTTTTGGGACGACAGATCGAGGTTACACCTTC.

The V call is TRBV2, the J call TRBJ2-7; 12 nucleotides agree with TRBD2. V dropped 4 bases and J dropped 5; count of bases not matched to a gene: 6. The CDR3 contains 15 residues. Germline V gives CDR1 SNHLY, CDR2 FYNNEI. The CDR3 is CASSARLAGVHEQYF. DNA for the CDR3: TGTGCCAGCAGTGCCCGACTAGCGGGGGTTCACGAGCAGTACTTC.

The V gene is TRBV25-1, the J gene TRBJ1-1, with D hard to call. CDR1 and CDR2 (germline): MGHDK, SYGVNS. Between the trimmed V and J ends, which lost 1 base and 5 bases, there was a span of 5 bases. The CDR3 runs 12 residues. The CDR3 sequence: CASSESVTEAFF. CDR3 coding DNA: TGTGCCAGCAGTGAATCGGTGACTGAAGCTTTCTTT.

This chain connects TRBV30 to TRBJ2-6; 8 bases agree with TRBD1. Looked up from germline, CDR1 is GTSNPN and CDR2 is SVGIG (reference sequence). The CDR3 length is 15 residues. V shed 2 bases, J shed 2 bases, and the junction held 2 bases outside the gene matches. The CDR3 DNA is TGTGCCTGGAGTAGACAGGGGACTGGGGCCAACGTCCTGACTTTC. Translation: CAWSRQGTGANVLTF.

This rearrangement joins TRBV5-1 to TRBJ2-1; 8 bases line up with TRBD2. Looked up from germline, CDR1 is SGHRS and CDR2 is YFSETQ. The CDR3 spans 13 residues. V dropped 7 bases and J dropped 6; count of bases not matched to a gene: 6. CDR3 nucleotides: TGCGCCAGCGGAAGCGGGGGACCCAATGAGCAGTTCTTC. This sequence encodes CASGSGGPNEQFF. The full variable domain, rest sourced from reference TRBV5-1 and TRBJ2-1, is KAGVTQTPRYLIKTRGQQVTLSCSPISGHRSVSWYQQTPGQGLQFLFEYFSETQRNKGNFPGRFSGRQFSNSRSEMNVSTLELGDSALYLCASGSGGPNEQFFGPGTRLTVL.

This clone is a singleton in its sample. The chain uses TRBV6-5 and TRBJ1-1, with unresolved D. The germline gives CDR1 MNHEY, CDR2 SVGAGI. Deletions cut 4 bases from V and 2 bases from J, with 14 bases between. The CDR3 covers 15 residues. CDR3 sequence (DNA): TGTGCCAGCAGTTCCCTCACAGAGCTCAACACTGAAGCTTTCTTT. Its translation: CASSSLTELNTEAFF.

The DNA of the CDR3 is TGTGCCAGCAGCTTCCAAGGTCAGACCGTCGGCACAGATACGCAGTATTTT. This codes for CASSFQGQTVGTDTQYF. This rearrangement joins TRBV7-9 to TRBJ2-3; D remains ambiguous. Germline-derived CDR1 and CDR2 are SEHNR and FQNEAQ (reference sequence). With 3 bases removed from V and 1 base from J, the gap between germline ends came to 17 bases. The CDR3 is 17 residues long.

This clone was counted between two and nine times. The J gene is TRBJ1-2, the V gene TRBV9, with a possible D match to TRBD1 (6 bases). Trimming left V 4 bases short and J 3 bases short, with 13 bases between. The length of the CDR3 is 14 residues. Germline CDR1 and CDR2: SGDLS and YYNGEE. In nucleotides, the CDR3 is TGTGCCAGCAGCACAGGGTTGGGGTACTATGGCTACACCTTC. Protein sequence: CASSTGLGYYGYTF.

The chain is built from TRBV5-6 and TRBJ2-2; D is tentatively TRBD1 or TRBD2 (5 bases each). The CDR3 extends over 17 amino acids. Trimming took 4 bases from V and 3 from J, leaving 19 bases between them. CDR1 and CDR2 from the germline V gene are SGHDT and YYEEEE. CDR3 in DNA: TGTGCCAGCAGCCGGGACCTAGGGACCTTGGACACCGGGGAGCTGTTTTTT. This codes for CASSRDLGTLDTGELFF.

This clone appeared once. The chain couples TRBV4-1 to TRBJ1-1, with a possible D match to TRBD1 (6 bases). Germline CDR1 reads MGHRA; CDR2 reads YSYEKL. The CDR3 is 13 residues long. V shed 3 bases and J shed 4 bases, with 9 bases lying between them. For the CDR3, the DNA is TGCGCCAGCAGCCAGACAGGTTCCACTGAAGCTTTCTTT. Its translation: CASSQTGSTEAFF.

In nucleotides, the CDR3 is TGTGCCAGCAACGCGGGGGGGAACGAGCAGTACTTC. Translating it yields CASNAGGNEQYF. The chain employs TRBV7-9 and TRBJ2-7; 9 nucleotides match TRBD2. The V gene end was trimmed by 7 bases and the J gene end by 5 bases; junction bases not matched to a gene: 3. Germline V lookup: CDR1 SEHNR, CDR2 FQNEAQ (reference sequence). The CDR3 has 12 amino acids.